This T cell receptor (beta chain) stems from a study of cytomegalovirus exposure and HLA in healthy donors. Researchers ran the PCR with 60 Vbeta and 13 Jbeta primers. TCRdb's table, derived via immunoSEQ multiplex PCR, lists solely in-frame clones and lacks some. The sample holds 150,000 to 200,000 clones, around three quarters seen once. The CDR3 extends over 14 amino acids. V dropped 6 bases and J dropped 7; count of bases not matched to a gene: 8. The germline CDR1 and CDR2 sequences are MDHEN and SYDVKM. Sequencing was done on a sample of PBMCs. This receptor was taken from a woman aged 40 to 50 in good health and CMV-seronegative. This rearrangement joins TRBV28 to TRBJ2-5; 10 nucleotides align to TRBD2. In nucleotides, the CDR3 is TGTGCCAGCAGCACTAGCGGGGAGTCGGGGACCCAGTACTTC. It yields the protein CASSTSGESGTQYF.